Presented here are 28 T cell receptor beta chains from one specimen sequenced in a study of beta chain features in type 1 diabetes (dated by TCRdb to the late 2010s). Broad study findings and their caveats: Type 1 diabetes patients showed a moderate but significant shortening of TCRB CDR3 length in all four CD4+ subsets.

The library was prepared using the immunoSEQ multiplex PCR assay. The High Capacity cDNA Reverse Transcription Kit was used to reverse transcribe all of the isolated RNA, meaning that expressed TCRB transcripts were what got sequenced. Held by TCRdb, this immuneACCESS table contains in-frame sequences only and omits some clones. Under half of the omission traces to an unresolved V gene where checked; the cause of the rest is unknown. The sample contains roughly 50,000 clones, approximately 40% of them found a single time. The ten most abundant clones make up roughly 0.13% of the sample. No antigen has been assigned to these receptors. Sequenced: stem cell memory CD4+ T cells from blood. The intended sense of this specimen's cell subset or site label: stem cell-like memory CD4+ T cells. The source of these receptors is a man aged 30 to 45 with type 1 diabetes.

This clone was seen only a few times. J is TRBJ2-1 and V is TRBV7-2, with 12 bases lining up with TRBD2. With V trimmed by 6 bases and J by 8 bases, 8 bases remained unmatched. Germline lookup yields CDR1 SGHTA and CDR2 FQGNSA. The CDR3 extends over 15 amino acids. The CDR3 bases are TGTGCCAGCAGACCTAGCGGGAGGGTCATTCATGAGCAGTTCTTC. Its protein is CASRPSGRVIHEQFF.

The chain is built from TRBV6-6 and TRBJ2-7; D remains ambiguous. This CDR3 spans 11 amino acids. Germline lookup yields CDR1 MNHNY and CDR2 SVGAGI (reference sequence). Trimming stripped 6 bases from V and 8 bases from J, with 11 bases between. CDR3 in DNA: TGTGCCAGCAGCCGGTCCCATCAGCAGTACTTC. It is translated as CASSRSHQQYF.

This chain uses TRBV2 with TRBJ1-2; D is ambiguous. The CDR3 is 15 residues long. V lost 8 bases to trimming and J lost 0 bases, with 16 bases between them. Per the germline V gene, CDR1 is SNHLY and CDR2 is FYNNEI. This CDR3 reads CASSVYDTANYGYTF. CDR3 nucleotide sequence: TGTGCCAGCTCGGTATATGACACAGCTAACTATGGCTACACCTTC.

The rearrangement links TRBV18 to TRBJ2-7; 11 bases line up with TRBD1. The CDR3 length is 14 residues. The junction had 5 bases not matched to a gene; V was cut back by 6 bases and J by 4 bases. Germline-derived CDR1 and CDR2 are KGHSH and LQKENI. Here the CDR3 DNA reads TGTGCCAGCTCCCAGGACAGGGGGCCATACGAGCAGTACTTC. Amino acids: CASSQDRGPYEQYF. Full variable domain (rest looked up from reference TRBV18 and TRBJ2-7): NAGVMQNPRHLVRRRGQEARLRCSPMKGHSHVYWYRQLPEEGLKFMVYLQKENIIDESGMPKERFSAEFPKEGPSILRIQQVVRGDSAAYFCASSQDRGPYEQYFGPGTRLTVT.

The V call is TRBV7-8, the J call TRBJ2-1; 10 bases are shared with TRBD2. This CDR3 region has 14 residues. From germline, CDR1 is SGHVS and CDR2 FQNEAQ. The V segment lost 5 bases and the J segment 8 bases; nucleotides outside the gene matches: 6. CDR3 nucleotides: TGTGCCAGCAGCCCCGCTAGCGGGAGTTATGAGCAGTTCTTC. This codes for CASSPASGSYEQFF.

The J gene is TRBJ2-1, the V gene TRBV9; 10 positions match TRBD2. The CDR3 runs 14 residues. The V gene end was trimmed by 1 base and the J gene end by 9 bases; junction bases not matched to a gene: 4. Looked up from germline, CDR1 is SGDLS and CDR2 is YYNGEE. The CDR3 spells CASSVTLAGTEQFF. The CDR3, as DNA: TGTGCCAGCAGCGTAACACTAGCGGGGACTGAGCAGTTCTTC.

The gene calls are TRBV28 and TRBJ1-5, with D possibly matching TRBD1 (5 bases). V was clipped by 4 bases and J by 3 bases, with 13 bases between them. This CDR3 is 15 amino acids long. CDR1 is MDHEN and CDR2 is SYDVKM in the germline V gene. CDR3: CASSSERGPNQPQHF. DNA of the CDR3: TGTGCCAGCAGTTCGGAAAGGGGTCCCAATCAGCCCCAGCATTTT.

The gene calls are TRBV29-1 and TRBJ2-3, with 14 bases identical to TRBD2. The CDR3 extends over 15 amino acids. The germline V gene has CDR1 SQVTM and CDR2 ANQGSEA. Trimming cost V 4 bases and J 4 bases; bases outside gene matches: 4. DNA for the CDR3: TGCAGCGTTGCCGGACTAGCGGGAGGCGCAGATACGCAGTATTTT. Translation gives CSVAGLAGGADTQYF.

J is TRBJ2-5 and V is TRBV4-2, with D possibly TRBD2 on 6 matching bases. With the DNA end fitting TRBJ2-7 better, the J assignment may be wrong. Germline V gives CDR1 LGHNA, CDR2 YNFKEQ. The CDR3 loop spans 15 amino acids. CDR3 region: CASSQDWDWNYEQYF. CDR3 coding DNA: TGTGCCAGCAGCCAAGATTGGGACTGGAACTACGAGCAGTACTTC.

This clone turned up a few times. This chain connects TRBV7-9 to TRBJ2-5; 10 positions match TRBD2. The CDR3 runs 14 residues. J gave up 3 bases and V 5 bases, and 3 bases lay outside the gene matches. Germline CDR1 reads SEHNR; CDR2 reads FQNEAQ (reference sequence). In DNA, the CDR3 is TGTGCCAGCAGCCCCACTAGCGGGGAAGAGACCCAGTACTTC. This sequence encodes CASSPTSGEETQYF.

This chain connects TRBV18 to TRBJ2-7, with a possible D match to TRBD1 (6 bases). This CDR3 is built from 14 residues. V lost 4 bases and J 0 bases, leaving 10 bases between the germline ends. In germline, CDR1 is KGHSH, CDR2 LQKENI. The CDR3 loop reads CASSRTVSSYEQYF. The DNA for the CDR3 is TGTGCCAGCTCACGGACAGTTAGCTCCTACGAGCAGTACTTC. Complete variable domain (other parts from reference TRBV18 and TRBJ2-7): NAGVMQNPRHLVRRRGQEARLRCSPMKGHSHVYWYRQLPEEGLKFMVYLQKENIIDESGMPKERFSAEFPKEGPSILRIQQVVRGDSAAYFCASSRTVSSYEQYFGPGTRLTVT.

This clone was counted between two and nine times. The rearrangement joins TRBV7-2 to TRBJ2-7; tentative D call: TRBD2 (5 bases). The germline CDR1 and CDR2 sequences are SGHTA and FQGNSA. V lost 4 bases and J lost 0, with 10 bases in between. The CDR3 totals 14 residues. The chain's CDR3 is CASSSERSSYEQYF. The CDR3 coding sequence is TGTGCCAGCAGCTCAGAGCGGAGCTCCTACGAGCAGTACTTC.

V is TRBV11-2 and J is TRBJ2-1; 9 bases fit TRBD1. CDR3 length equals 16 residues. From germline, CDR1 is SGHAT and CDR2 FQNNGV. With V trimmed by 6 bases and J by 7 bases, 13 bases remained unmatched. The CDR3 coding sequence is TGTGCCAGCAGTCCCCGAGGTGGGACAGGGTGGAATGAGCAGTTCTTC. Protein: CASSPRGGTGWNEQFF.

This clone appeared a single time. V gene TRBV9 combines with J gene TRBJ2-7; 9 bases map to TRBD2. V lost 0 bases, J lost 3 bases, and 1 base stayed unmatched. Germline V gene lookup returns CDR1 SGDLS and CDR2 YYNGEE. This CDR3 spans 14 amino acids. The CDR3 is CASSVGAGGYEQYF. The CDR3, as DNA: TGTGCCAGCAGCGTAGGAGCGGGAGGCTACGAGCAGTACTTC.

This clone was found a few times. The CDR3 bases are TGCGCCAGCAGCCCAGCCAGGTGGGGCCCCGTCAATGAAAAACTGTTTTTT. Residues: CASSPARWGPVNEKLFF. The chain employs TRBV5-1 and TRBJ1-4, with D perhaps TRBD1 (5 bases). Looked up from germline, CDR1 is SGHRS and CDR2 is YFSETQ. Trimming stripped 4 bases from V and 5 bases from J, with 21 bases between. The CDR3 consists of 17 residues. The full variable domain, rest sourced from reference TRBV5-1 and TRBJ1-4, is KAGVTQTPRYLIKTRGQQVTLSCSPISGHRSVSWYQQTPGQGLQFLFEYFSETQRNKGNFPGRFSGRQFSNSRSEMNVSTLELGDSALYLCASSPARWGPVNEKLFFGSGTQLSVL.

The J gene is TRBJ2-3, the V gene TRBV5-4, with a weak D call TRBD2 (6 bases). The germline gives CDR1 SGHNT, CDR2 YYREEE (reference sequence). V lost 0 bases and J 0 bases, leaving 11 bases between the germline ends. This CDR3 comprises 16 residues. CDR3 bases: TGTGCCAGCAGCTTGGCCGGGCGGGGAAGCACAGATACGCAGTATTTT. It codes for CASSLAGRGSTDTQYF.

The chain is built from TRBV5-1 and TRBJ2-1, with 10 bases aligning to TRBD2. Unmatched junction bases numbered 11, after V lost 3 bases and J lost 2 bases. This CDR3 comprises 18 residues. The germline gives CDR1 SGHRS, CDR2 YFSETQ. The CDR3 region is CASSSTAGGYPTYNEQFF. CDR3 DNA: TGCGCCAGCAGCTCAACAGCGGGAGGGTACCCTACCTACAATGAGCAGTTCTTC.

Only one count was recorded for this clone. The V call is TRBV25-1, the J call TRBJ2-7, with 7 bases that match TRBD2. Per the germline V gene, CDR1 is MGHDK and CDR2 is SYGVNS. The CDR3 loop spans 15 amino acids. Trimming at V came to 1 base and at J to 3 bases, leaving 6 bases not matched to a gene. The CDR3 DNA reads TGTGCCAGCAGTGAATTGGGACTAAACATCTACGAGCAGTACTTC. This sequence encodes CASSELGLNIYEQYF.

This chain joins TRBV5-1 and TRBJ1-1; 7 nucleotides line up with TRBD1. In germline, CDR1 is SGHRS, CDR2 YFSETQ. This CDR3 is built from 17 residues. The J segment lost 2 bases and the V segment lost 0 bases, leaving 10 bases of the junction unmatched. The CDR3 DNA sequence: TGCGCCAGCAGCTTGGTTGGAGGGGGCTGGGGTAACACTGAAGCTTTCTTT. Amino acid sequence: CASSLVGGGWGNTEAFF.

This clone showed up just a few times. This chain joins TRBV4-2 and TRBJ2-3, with 7 bases fitting TRBD2. CDR3 length: 18 amino acids. The V and J ends lost 2 bases and 3 bases, in that order; junction bases with no gene match: 14. Germline lookup yields CDR1 LGHNA and CDR2 YNFKEQ. The CDR3 here is CASSQSRGAAGGTDTQYF. For the CDR3, the DNA is TGTGCCAGCAGCCAATCGCGTGGCGCGGCCGGGGGGACAGATACGCAGTATTTT.

This clone was detected only a few times. The V and J genes are TRBV7-2 and TRBJ2-3, with D perhaps matching TRBD1 (5 bases). The CDR3 is 13 amino acids. Trimming cost V 3 bases and J 4 bases, with 8 bases left between them. CDR1 is SGHTA, CDR2 FQGNSA, per germline. The CDR3 region has the DNA TGTGCCAGCAGCTTTCAGGGTCCAGATACGCAGTATTTT. This encodes CASSFQGPDTQYF.

This clone was observed a few times. The chain combines TRBV5-1 with TRBJ1-2; 8 bases are a match to TRBD1. The germline V gene encodes CDR1 SGHRS and CDR2 YFSETQ. V shed 2 bases and J 2 bases; nucleotides not matched to a gene: 14. The length of the CDR3 is 18 residues. The CDR3 DNA reads as TGCGCCAGCAGCTTAGGGTCTCCCGGGACAGGCAGAAACTATGGCTACACCTTC. Protein: CASSLGSPGTGRNYGYTF.

The chain carries TRBV6-6 and TRBJ2-7, with 10 bases lining up with TRBD2. The V and J ends lost 8 bases and 7 bases, in that order; junction bases with no gene match: 11. This CDR3 contains 14 residues. Germline values: CDR1 MNHNY, CDR2 SVGAGI (reference sequence). CDR3 coding DNA: TGTGCCAGCCGGGTGGGGACTAGCGCCCGGGAGCAGTACTTC. This sequence encodes CASRVGTSAREQYF.

The J gene is TRBJ2-5, the V gene TRBV7-8, with 7 bases that match TRBD2. This CDR3 contains 12 residues. The trim removed 1 base at V and 9 bases at J, leaving 2 bases unmatched. Germline-derived CDR1 and CDR2 are SGHVS and FQNEAQ. This chain's CDR3 is CASSLELASQYF. CDR3 coding DNA: TGTGCCAGCAGCTTAGAACTAGCGTCCCAGTACTTC.

Ten or more counts support this clone. The chain combines TRBV7-9 with TRBJ2-1; D not resolved. Germline CDR1 SEHNR, CDR2 FQNEAQ (reference sequence). The CDR3 is made up of 11 amino acids. V lost 5 bases and J 8 bases, leaving 7 bases between the germline ends. This CDR3 reads CASSAYDEQFF. The CDR3 DNA follows: TGTGCCAGCAGCGCCTATGATGAGCAGTTCTTC.

This chain links TRBV7-3 with TRBJ2-3; TRBD2 matches 9 bases. V shed 3 bases, J shed 5 bases, and the junction held 6 bases outside the gene matches. The CDR3 totals 15 residues. Germline V gene sequence: CDR1 SGHTA, CDR2 FQGTGA. This CDR3 reads CASSFLAGRVDTQYF. As DNA, the CDR3 is TGTGCCAGCAGCTTCCTAGCGGGACGGGTAGATACGCAGTATTTT.

This clone is a singleton in its sample. The rearrangement joins TRBV5-1 to TRBJ2-7; D perhaps matches TRBD2 (6 bases). V was cut by 0 bases and J by 0 bases, with 13 bases left in between. Germline-derived CDR1 and CDR2 are SGHRS and YFSETQ. CDR3 length: 16 amino acids. As DNA, the CDR3 is TGCGCCAGCAGCTTGGTTCTCGGGGGTAGCTCCTACGAGCAGTACTTC. It specifies CASSLVLGGSSYEQYF.

J is TRBJ1-5 and V is TRBV28; no clear D. The CDR3 has 11 residues. V lost 10 bases, J lost 6 bases, and 10 bases lay in between. From germline, CDR1 is MDHEN and CDR2 SYDVKM. CDR3 sequence: CATTSGQPQHF. The CDR3 DNA reads TGTGCCACCACGTCGGGTCAGCCCCAGCATTTT.